These 16 T cell receptor beta chains came from one sample sequenced in a study of blood T cell repertoires in COVID-19. Method: immunoSEQ multiplex PCR; TCRdb's copy keeps in-frame clones and lacks some. The top ten clones hold around 20% of a sample with around 64,000 clones, 87% of them seen once. Sample: peripheral blood. The receptors come from an elderly woman with acute or convalescent COVID-19.

The genes are TRBV5-6 and TRBJ2-2, with 10 bases aligning to TRBD1. Germline-derived CDR1 and CDR2 are SGHDT and YYEEEE. J was trimmed by 4 bases and V by 0 bases; bases with no gene match: 3. The CDR3 loop spans 16 amino acids. CDR3 sequence (DNA): TGTGCCAGCAGCTTGGGGACAGGGGGATTCACCGGGGAGCTGTTTTTT. Translating gives CASSLGTGGFTGELFF.

V usage is TRBV28 and J usage is TRBJ2-1; 14 nucleotides match TRBD2. The ends lost 4 bases at V and 0 bases at J; junction bases unmatched: 8. This CDR3 has 19 amino acids. Germline values: CDR1 MDHEN, CDR2 SYDVKM. The CDR3, as DNA: TGTGCCAGCAGTTCATGGACTAGCGGGGGGTCGAGCTCCTACAATGAGCAGTTCTTC. It specifies CASSSWTSGGSSSYNEQFF.

The chain employs TRBV19 and TRBJ1-2, with TRBD1 identical over 10 bases. The CDR3 spans 15 residues. J lost 7 bases, V lost 5 bases, and 10 bases had no gene match. In germline, CDR1 is LNHDA, CDR2 SQIVND (reference sequence). The DNA of the CDR3 is TGTGCCAGTAGTTCCCACCGGGACAGGGGATTTGGCTACACCTTC. Translated: CASSSHRDRGFGYTF.

Only a few counts were recorded for this clone. The chain couples TRBV29-1 to TRBJ2-6; TRBD2 matches 7 bases. V shed 1 base and J 2 bases; nucleotides not matched to a gene: 2. Per the germline V gene, CDR1 is SQVTM and CDR2 is ANQGSEA. The CDR3 sequence is 15 residues long. CDR3 residues: CSVEGGGTGANVLTF. The CDR3 DNA reads TGCAGCGTTGAAGGGGGAGGGACTGGGGCCAACGTCCTGACTTTC.

This chain links TRBV5-1 with TRBJ1-4, with a possible D match to TRBD1 (5 bases). Germline V gene sequence: CDR1 SGHRS, CDR2 YFSETQ. The CDR3 totals 14 residues. V lost 4 bases to trimming and J lost 8 bases, with 15 bases between them. The CDR3 DNA sequence: TGCGCCAGCAGCCTATTCAGGGCAGAGGAAAAACTGTTTTTT. As protein: CASSLFRAEEKLFF.

This rearrangement joins TRBV7-2 to TRBJ1-2, with no clear D. Trimming took off 1 base at V and 5 bases at J, with 20 bases between the two ends. Germline loops: CDR1 SGHTA, CDR2 FQGNSA. This CDR3 comprises 17 residues. This CDR3 reads CASSLVMMTSEIYGYTF. The CDR3 DNA is TGTGCCAGCAGCTTAGTCATGATGACCTCGGAGATTTATGGCTACACCTTC.

V and J are TRBV5-1 and TRBJ1-2, with D tentatively TRBD1 (5 bases). Trimming pared 4 bases from V and 8 bases from J, leaving 18 bases between. This CDR3 is 14 amino acids long. Germline V gene sequence: CDR1 SGHRS, CDR2 YFSETQ. Here the CDR3 DNA reads TGCGCCAGCAGCGGGGCGGGGACGGCTATAGGCTACACCTTC. This sequence encodes CASSGAGTAIGYTF. Based on the CDR3 plus reference TRBV5-1 and TRBJ1-2, the full variable domain is KAGVTQTPRYLIKTRGQQVTLSCSPISGHRSVSWYQQTPGQGLQFLFEYFSETQRNKGNFPGRFSGRQFSNSRSEMNVSTLELGDSALYLCASSGAGTAIGYTFGSGTRLTVV.

The chain recombines TRBV9 with TRBJ1-3; D uncertain. The CDR3 extends over 12 amino acids. Germline-derived CDR1 and CDR2 are SGDLS and YYNGEE. Trimming pared 6 bases from V and 0 bases from J, leaving 4 bases between. This chain's CDR3 is CASTSSGNTIYF. The CDR3 DNA reads as TGTGCCAGCACCAGCTCTGGAAACACCATATATTTT.

The chain links TRBV15 to TRBJ1-3; D is undetermined. Deletions cut 0 bases from V and 0 bases from J, with 9 bases between. Germline CDR1 and CDR2: LNHNV and YYDKDF (reference sequence). The CDR3 consists of 16 residues. CDR3 DNA: TGTGCCACCAGCAGAGAGGCCCGGAGCTCTGGAAACACCATATATTTT. This translates into CATSREARSSGNTIYF.

The chain recombines TRBV7-9 with TRBJ1-6; D unresolved. V was pared by 8 bases and J by 8 bases, with 7 bases between. The CDR3 contains 11 residues. Germline CDR1 SEHNR, CDR2 FQNEAQ (reference sequence). CDR3 nucleotide sequence: TGTGCCAGCGCGAGGGATTCACCCCTCCACTTT. It encodes CASARDSPLHF.

This chain joins TRBV4-2 and TRBJ2-1, with 13 bases that match TRBD2. This CDR3 comprises 18 residues. Germline assignment: CDR1 LGHNA and CDR2 YNFKEQ. Trimming at V came to 0 bases and at J to 10 bases, leaving 12 bases not matched to a gene. The CDR3 bases are TGTGCCAGCAGCCAAGACTGGGGTACTAGCGGGAGGGCCGGGGAGCAGTTCTTC. It specifies CASSQDWGTSGRAGEQFF.

The table lists this clone with a few counts. The chain carries TRBV27 and TRBJ2-7; 10 positions match TRBD1. This CDR3 contains 14 residues. In germline, CDR1 is MNHEY, CDR2 SMNVEV (reference sequence). With V trimmed by 8 bases and J by 3 bases, 7 bases remained unmatched. The CDR3 sequence: CASGRTGGIYEQYF. The CDR3, as DNA: TGTGCCAGCGGACGGACAGGGGGGATCTACGAGCAGTACTTC.

The chain links TRBV11-3 to TRBJ2-3; D is possibly TRBD1 (5 bases). This CDR3 has 13 residues. The germline V gene encodes CDR1 SGHNT and CDR2 YENEEA. The ends were cut back, 6 bases at V and 1 base at J, with 8 bases in the middle. The CDR3 loop reads CASSSRGTDTQYF. The CDR3 coding sequence is TGTGCCAGCAGTTCCAGGGGCACAGATACGCAGTATTTT.

The J gene is TRBJ2-2, the V gene TRBV27; D is possibly TRBD1 (5 bases). The CDR3 length is 16 residues. V lost 2 bases and J 6 bases, leaving 16 bases between the germline ends. CDR1 and CDR2 (germline): MNHEY, SMNVEV (reference sequence). In DNA, the CDR3 is TGTGCCAGCAGTTTACGCTACAGGTTGGATTCCGGGGAGCTGTTTTTT. Its translation: CASSLRYRLDSGELFF.

The J gene is TRBJ2-1, the V gene TRBV7-3; TRBD1 matches 9 bases. CDR3 size: 16 residues. Germline V lookup: CDR1 SGHTA, CDR2 FQGTGA. V gave up 5 bases and J gave up 8 bases; unmatched junction bases: 13. CDR3 bases: TGTGCCAGCAGCCAAAACGGACAGGGGCGGAACGATGAGCAGTTCTTC. Residues: CASSQNGQGRNDEQFF.

J is TRBJ1-2 and V is TRBV28, with D tentatively TRBD1 (5 bases). The CDR3 runs to 14 residues. The germline V and J ends were trimmed by 0 bases and 6 bases, with 11 bases remaining between them. Germline V gene data show CDR1 as MDHEN and CDR2 as SYDVKM. The CDR3 reads CASSLWAGNHGYTF. The CDR3 region has the DNA TGTGCCAGCAGTTTATGGGCAGGGAACCATGGCTACACCTTC.